This T cell receptor beta chain appears in the sequencing data of a study of read filtering for tumor transcriptome and immune sequencing. At the time of active disease, bone marrow was collected from every patient. Germline CDR1 MNHEY, CDR2 SVGAGI. CDR3 length: 15 amino acids. The ends lost 2 bases at V and 7 bases at J; junction bases unmatched: 9. From roughly 400 ng of RNA, a library with molecular barcoded alpha/delta and beta/gamma adaptors was made. In TCRdb, the reads were re-called with MiXCR into one record per CDR3 protein. The sample lists roughly 49,000 distinct CDR3 sequences; around 21% were seen once. This clonotype showed up many times.

The source is a donor aged 40 or older with multiple myeloma. Sequencing input: a population of CD138-negative cells sorted from bone marrow. The V call is TRBV6-5, the J call TRBJ2-7; 9 positions match TRBD1. The CDR3 spells CASSYGGTGMGEQYF. The CDR3 coding sequence is TGTGCCAGCAGTTACGGAGGGACAGGGATGGGGGAGCAGTACTTC.